A single sample gave rise to the 23 T cell receptor beta chains below, sequenced in a study of shared clonotypes between healthy human individuals. Method: immunoSEQ multiplex PCR; TCRdb's copy keeps in-frame clones and lacks some. The sample lists about 2.4 million clones; 80% to 95% were seen once. What was sequenced was naive CD4+ T cells from PBMCs. The subset here: CD45RA+ positively selected. These receptors came from a man in his late teens or twenties in good health. Some clones in this sample may be carry-over from other donors' samples.

The chain couples TRBV4-3 to TRBJ2-3, with 11 nucleotides matching TRBD2. This CDR3 region has 16 residues. Germline values: CDR1 LGHNA, CDR2 YSLEER. V lost 1 base and J lost 6; bases outside the gene matches: 6. This CDR3 is CASSQGSGRAKDTQYF. In DNA, the CDR3 is TGCGCCAGCAGCCAAGGTAGCGGGAGGGCAAAGGATACGCAGTATTTT.

The chain combines TRBV27 with TRBJ2-2; TRBD2 aligns across 16 bases. CDR3 size: 18 residues. V was pared by 2 bases and J by 6 bases, with 6 bases of the junction left unmatched. Germline V gene data show CDR1 as MNHEY and CDR2 as SMNVEV (reference sequence). This CDR3 is CASSLPGLAGGTSGELFF. DNA for the CDR3: TGTGCCAGCAGTTTACCGGGACTAGCGGGAGGGACTTCCGGGGAGCTGTTTTTT.

V and J are TRBV9 and TRBJ2-3; D uncertain. This CDR3 has 13 residues. Trimming pared 0 bases from V and 4 bases from J, leaving 6 bases between. CDR1 SGDLS and CDR2 YYNGEE come from the germline V gene. The DNA of the CDR3 is TGTGCCAGCAGCGTAGAGTGGGCAGATACGCAGTATTTT. This encodes CASSVEWADTQYF.

The J gene is TRBJ2-5, the V gene TRBV5-1; TRBD1 aligns across 8 bases. The DNA end favors TRBJ2-7, so the J call may be wrong. CDR1 and CDR2 (germline): SGHRS, YFSETQ. This CDR3 is 14 amino acids long. The CDR3, as DNA: TGCGCCAGCAGGAGAACAGGGGGAGAGTACGAGCAGTACTTC. It yields the protein CASRRTGGEYEQYF.

CDR3 coding DNA: TGCAGCGTTGCCAGGGGAGGTGCGAGGGATACGCAGTATTTT. Its protein product is CSVARGGARDTQYF. The chain carries TRBV29-1 and TRBJ2-3, with D perhaps TRBD1 or TRBD2 (6 bases each). This CDR3 has 14 amino acids. The ends were cut back, 4 bases at V and 6 bases at J, with 17 bases in the middle. Germline CDR1 is SQVTM and CDR2 is ANQGSEA.

This chain connects TRBV2 to TRBJ2-1; weak D call: TRBD2 (7 bases). The germline V gene has CDR1 SNHLY and CDR2 FYNNEI. V shed 6 bases and J shed 5 bases, with 17 bases lying between them. CDR3 length: 15 amino acids. CDR3 nucleotides: TGTGCCAGCAGGGGGGGGCTAGCGGCTAACAATGAGCAGTTCTTC. Its protein product is CASRGGLAANNEQFF. Based on the CDR3 plus reference TRBV2 and TRBJ2-1, the full variable domain is EPEVTQTPSHQVTQMGQEVILRCVPISNHLYFYWYRQILGQKVEFLVSFYNNEISEKSEIFDDQFSVERPDGSNFTLKIRSTKLEDSAMYFCASRGGLAANNEQFFGPGTRLTVL.

The chain employs TRBV5-6 and TRBJ2-7; 11 nucleotides agree with TRBD1. V trimming: 2 bases; J trimming: 3 bases; junction bases outside the gene matches: 13. Germline CDR1 is SGHDT and CDR2 is YYEEEE. The CDR3 runs 18 residues. CDR3 loop: CASSFKDRGPEILYEQYF. For the CDR3, the DNA is TGTGCCAGCAGCTTTAAGGACAGGGGGCCCGAGATTCTCTACGAGCAGTACTTC.

The rearrangement links TRBV27 to TRBJ2-3; tentative D call: TRBD2 (6 bases). The CDR3 has 17 amino acids. V was trimmed by 3 bases and J by 3 bases, leaving 19 bases between them. CDR1 is MNHEY and CDR2 is SMNVEV in the germline V gene (reference sequence). The CDR3 spells CASSFRVLSGATDTQYF. In nucleotides, the CDR3 is TGTGCCAGCAGTTTTCGGGTCCTATCGGGAGCGACAGATACGCAGTATTTT.

The genes are TRBV7-2 and TRBJ1-1; possibly TRBD1 for D (5 bases). With 5 bases removed from V and 5 bases from J, the gap between germline ends came to 12 bases. The CDR3 loop spans 13 amino acids. Germline loops: CDR1 SGHTA, CDR2 FQGNSA. CDR3 bases: TGTGCCAGCAGCCCGGGACCTTATACTGAAGCTTTCTTT. This sequence encodes CASSPGPYTEAFF.

Comments on this clone: This specimen includes other DNA sequences encoding the same CDR3. The chain couples TRBV5-1 to TRBJ2-5; 7 bases are shared with TRBD2. Per germline, CDR1 SGHRS and CDR2 YFSETQ. The CDR3 runs to 13 residues. J gave up 5 bases and V 5 bases, and 6 bases lay outside the gene matches. CDR3 DNA: TGCGCCAGCAGTGGCGGGAGTGGGGAGACCCAGTACTTC. Encoded protein: CASSGGSGETQYF.

V is TRBV2 and J is TRBJ2-7; D not certain. Trimming left V 2 bases short and J 3 bases short, with 14 bases between. Germline V lookup: CDR1 SNHLY, CDR2 FYNNEI. This CDR3 spans 15 amino acids. The CDR3 bases are TGTGCCAGCAGTGAAAGACTGGTCGTGATCTACGAGCAGTACTTC. This sequence encodes CASSERLVVIYEQYF.

This clone came up once. V is TRBV2 and J is TRBJ2-7; 8 bases map to TRBD2. The CDR3 is 17 amino acids. CDR1 is SNHLY, CDR2 FYNNEI, per germline. After removal of 0 bases from V and 2 bases from J, the junction contained 9 bases not matched to a gene. CDR3 amino acids: CASSEAQPLAGAYEQYF. The DNA for the CDR3 is TGTGCCAGCAGTGAAGCGCAACCCCTAGCGGGTGCCTACGAGCAGTACTTC.

This chain uses TRBV29-1 with TRBJ2-5, with D perhaps assigned TRBD1 or TRBD2 (5 bases each). The CDR3 has 13 residues. V dropped 7 bases and J dropped 1 base, with 13 bases sitting between them. Germline V gives CDR1 SQVTM, CDR2 ANQGSEA. The CDR3 sequence: CSGLTGTQETQYF. CDR3 coding DNA: TGCAGCGGTCTAACCGGGACCCAAGAGACCCAGTACTTC. The variable domain in full, completed from reference TRBV29-1 and TRBJ2-5, reads SAVISQKPSRDICQRGTSLTIQCQVDSQVTMMFWYRQQPGQSLTLIATANQGSEATYESGFVIDKFPISRPNLTFSTLTVSNMSPEDSSIYLCSGLTGTQETQYFGPGTRLLVL.

This clone was detected only once. Other DNA sequences within the sample encode an identical CDR3. CDR3 amino acids: CASSLGTAGTEAFF. The CDR3, as DNA: TGCGCCAGCAGCTTGGGGACCGCGGGCACTGAAGCTTTCTTT. The J gene is TRBJ1-1, the V gene TRBV5-1; D gene uncertain. The CDR3 spans 14 residues. The V end lost 0 bases, the J end lost 4 bases, and 10 bases lay between the germline ends. Germline V gene sequence: CDR1 SGHRS, CDR2 YFSETQ. Complete variable domain (other parts from reference TRBV5-1 and TRBJ1-1): KAGVTQTPRYLIKTRGQQVTLSCSPISGHRSVSWYQQTPGQGLQFLFEYFSETQRNKGNFPGRFSGRQFSNSRSEMNVSTLELGDSALYLCASSLGTAGTEAFFGQGTRLTVV.

The sample holds one count of this clone. This sequence joins TRBV7-2 and TRBJ2-7; D is possibly TRBD1 (5 bases). Germline V gene sequence: CDR1 SGHTA, CDR2 FQGNSA. Trimming took off 1 base at V and 6 bases at J, with 13 bases between the two ends. CDR3 length equals 14 residues. Here the CDR3 DNA reads TGTGCCAGCAGCTTAGGCCCAGGGTTGAGCGAGCAGTACTTC. It is translated as CASSLGPGLSEQYF.

This chain joins TRBV5-4 and TRBJ2-2; D may be TRBD2 (6 bases). Looked up from germline, CDR1 is SGHNT and CDR2 is YYREEE (reference sequence). CDR3 size: 14 residues. V was shortened by 4 bases and J by 7 bases, with 14 bases between the two germline ends. CDR3 nucleotide sequence: TGTGCCAGCAGCCCGTCCAGGAGGGACGGGGAGCTGTTTTTT. It translates to CASSPSRRDGELFF.

This sequence joins TRBV28 and TRBJ1-2; 7 bases match TRBD1. Trimming cost V 5 bases and J 5 bases; bases outside gene matches: 8. The germline CDR1 and CDR2 sequences are MDHEN and SYDVKM. The CDR3 runs to 14 residues. The CDR3 protein is CASSETGTGYGYTF. CDR3 DNA: TGTGCCAGCAGTGAGACAGGGACTGGGTATGGCTACACCTTC.

The chain combines TRBV9 with TRBJ1-2, with D perhaps matching TRBD1 (5 bases). Trimming cost V 0 bases and J 3 bases, with 18 bases left between them. This CDR3 spans 17 amino acids. Germline V gene data show CDR1 as SGDLS and CDR2 as YYNGEE. The CDR3 protein is CASSVVPLSRDDYGYTF. The CDR3 bases are TGTGCCAGCAGCGTAGTTCCCCTATCCAGGGATGACTATGGCTACACCTTC.

This chain connects TRBV7-6 to TRBJ2-7; D is unresolved. Deletions cut 7 bases from V and 0 bases from J, with 16 bases between. There are 15 residues in the CDR3. Germline CDR1 reads SGHVS; CDR2 reads FNYEAQ. The CDR3 protein is CASTQGQASSYEQYF. CDR3 nucleotides: TGTGCCAGCACCCAAGGGCAGGCAAGCTCCTACGAGCAGTACTTC.

This sequence joins TRBV19 and TRBJ1-2, with D uncertain. The CDR3 contains 15 residues. Germline loops: CDR1 LNHDA, CDR2 SQIVND (reference sequence). The V end was cut by 3 bases, the J end by 0 bases, with 11 bases between. CDR3 nucleotides: TGTGCCAGTAGTATCTTGACGGCATCTAACTATGGCTACACCTTC. This encodes CASSILTASNYGYTF.

This rearrangement joins TRBV7-9 to TRBJ1-1; maybe TRBD1 (5 bases). V lost 1 base, J lost 8 bases, and 14 bases lay in between. CDR3 length: 14 residues. Germline assignment: CDR1 SEHNR and CDR2 FQNEAQ (reference sequence). The chain's CDR3 is CASSLEAGRGEAFF. CDR3 bases: TGTGCCAGCAGCTTAGAAGCAGGGAGGGGAGAAGCTTTCTTT.

The chain combines TRBV2 with TRBJ2-7; TRBD2 is a possible D gene (5 bases). With 4 bases removed from V and 7 bases from J, the gap between germline ends came to 17 bases. The CDR3 totals 14 residues. The germline V gene has CDR1 SNHLY and CDR2 FYNNEI. CDR3 nucleotide sequence: TGTGCCAGCAGTGGAGGGAGTCGGAATAGGGAGCAGTACTTC. It translates to CASSGGSRNREQYF.

The V gene is TRBV28, the J gene TRBJ2-3, with D possibly being TRBD2 (6 bases). Germline lookup yields CDR1 MDHEN and CDR2 SYDVKM. The CDR3 spans 14 residues. V dropped 8 bases and J dropped 2 bases, with 14 bases sitting between them. This CDR3 reads CASAIADVTDTQYF. The CDR3 DNA reads TGTGCCAGCGCTATAGCGGATGTCACAGATACGCAGTATTTT.